These 28 T cell receptor beta chains were all obtained from the same sample, sequenced in a study of blood T cell repertoires in COVID-19. Profiling relied on immunoSEQ multiplex PCR, and the TCRdb table lists in-frame clones only, not all of them. The sample includes approximately 320,000 clones, under 95% seen only once; the top ten take roughly 2.6%. Input material: PBMCs or T cells enriched from blood (not recorded which). The receptor source for this set is a man in his fifties or sixties who had recovered from COVID-19.

This clone has only a few counts. This chain connects TRBV19 to TRBJ1-3; 8 bases align to TRBD1. The CDR3 length is 15 residues. The germline V gene encodes CDR1 LNHDA and CDR2 SQIVND (reference sequence). The trim removed 6 bases at V and 1 base at J, leaving 5 bases unmatched. In nucleotides, the CDR3 is TGTGCCAGTAGAACACAGGGGGGATCTGGAAACACCATATATTTT. Encoded protein: CASRTQGGSGNTIYF. Full variable domain (missing parts from reference TRBV19 and TRBJ1-3): DGGITQSPKYLFRKEGQNVTLSCEQNLNHDAMYWYRQDPGQGLRLIYYSQIVNDFQKGDIAEGYSVSREKKESFPLTVTSAQKNPTAFYLCASRTQGGSGNTIYFGEGSWLTVV.

The V and J genes are TRBV6-1 and TRBJ2-3; TRBD1 aligns across 8 bases. In germline, CDR1 is MNHNS, CDR2 SASEGT. The junction had 3 bases not matched to a gene; V was cut back by 0 bases and J by 7 bases. The CDR3 loop spans 14 amino acids. In DNA, the CDR3 is TGTGCCAGCAGTGAAGCGGGGACAGGCTATACGCAGTATTTT. It specifies CASSEAGTGYTQYF.

Worth noting for this clone: At one boundary the junction diverges from the germline segment, which might be a read error. Different DNA sequences within this sample yield the same CDR3. The chain links TRBV7-9 to TRBJ2-7; no definite D call. The CDR3 length is 12 residues. Germline V gene data show CDR1 as SEHNR and CDR2 as FQNEAQ (reference sequence). The CDR3 nucleotides are TGTGCCAGCAGCTTATCTTCCTCCGAGCAGTACTTC. It is translated as CASSLSSSEQYF.

This chain uses TRBV9 with TRBJ2-7, with a weak D call TRBD1 (7 bases). The CDR3 totals 15 residues. Between the trimmed V and J ends, which lost 3 bases and 2 bases, there was a span of 15 bases. Per germline, CDR1 SGDLS and CDR2 YYNGEE. The CDR3 is CASSEGGGVTYEQYF. As DNA, the CDR3 is TGTGCCAGCAGCGAAGGGGGCGGGGTTACCTACGAGCAGTACTTC. Together with reference TRBV9 and TRBJ2-7, the CDR3 gives the full variable domain: DSGVTQTPKHLITATGQRVTLRCSPRSGDLSVYWYQQSLDQGLQFLIQYYNGEERAKGNILERFSAQQFPDLHSELNLSSLELGDSALYFCASSEGGGVTYEQYFGPGTRLTVT.

This chain links TRBV16 with TRBJ1-1; D remains unclear. The V end lost 1 base, the J end lost 3 bases, and 6 bases lay between the germline ends. The CDR3 consists of 13 residues. Germline V lookup: CDR1 KGHSY, CDR2 FQNENV. In nucleotides, the CDR3 is TGTGCCAGCAGCCAATTTGCGGACACTGAAGCTTTCTTT. Residues: CASSQFADTEAFF.

This clone was seen a handful of times. This chain connects TRBV7-2 to TRBJ1-1; maybe TRBD1 (6 bases). Germline lookup yields CDR1 SGHTA and CDR2 FQGNSA. Between the trimmed V and J ends, which lost 5 bases and 1 base, there was a span of 20 bases. This CDR3 is 17 amino acids long. The CDR3 loop reads CASSQQRTANTNTEAFF. The CDR3 nucleotides are TGTGCCAGCAGCCAACAAAGGACAGCTAATACGAACACTGAAGCTTTCTTT.

The J gene is TRBJ2-7, the V gene TRBV21-1; TRBD1, the table's D call, lacks a check against the DNA. TRBV21-1 is deemed a pseudogene. This CDR3 is built from 16 residues. The CDR3 DNA reads TGTGCCAGCATACCCTCCGGGACAGGGTCCTCCTACGAGCAGTACTTC. Translated, it gives CASIPSGTGSSYEQYF.

V is TRBV5-1 and J is TRBJ2-2, with a weak D call TRBD2 (7 bases). The CDR3 sequence is 14 residues long. V lost 4 bases, J lost 9 bases, and 16 bases lay in between. CDR1 and CDR2 from the germline V gene are SGHRS and YFSETQ. The CDR3 DNA reads TGCGCCAGCAGCCGGTCGGGGGGCCGGCGGGAGCTGTTTTTT. Its protein product is CASSRSGGRRELFF.

The rearrangement links TRBV25-1 to TRBJ2-2; 7 bases align to TRBD1. The CDR3 is 13 residues long. The germline CDR1 and CDR2 sequences are MGHDK and SYGVNS. Losses at the gene ends were 6 bases for V and 5 bases for J; bases not matched to a gene: 3. As DNA, the CDR3 is TGTGCCAGCAGCAAACAGGGGACCGGGGAGCTGTTTTTT. Its protein is CASSKQGTGELFF. The full variable domain, completed using reference TRBV25-1 and TRBJ2-2, is EADIYQTPRYLVIGTGKKITLECSQTMGHDKMYWYQQDPGMELHLIHYSYGVNSTEKGDLSSESTVSRIRTEHFPLTLESARPSHTSQYLCASSKQGTGELFFGEGSRLTVL.

V and J are TRBV19 and TRBJ1-2; D ambiguous. CDR1 LNHDA and CDR2 SQIVND come from the germline V gene (reference sequence). This CDR3 spans 15 amino acids. V was clipped by 7 bases and J by 0 bases, with 15 bases between them. The DNA of the CDR3 is TGTGCCAGTACCAGCGGCTCGGCAACTAACTATGGCTACACCTTC. It codes for CASTSGSATNYGYTF.

The count of this clone is one. V is TRBV11-3 and J is TRBJ1-2, with a weak D call TRBD1 (5 bases). The CDR3 has 15 residues. V lost 4 bases and J 8 bases, leaving 20 bases between the germline ends. The germline gives CDR1 SGHNT, CDR2 YENEEA. CDR3 sequence reads: CASSSAFSWGEGYTF. CDR3 nucleotide sequence: TGTGCCAGCAGCTCGGCGTTTTCTTGGGGGGAGGGCTACACCTTC. The full variable domain, its missing parts supplied by reference TRBV11-3 and TRBJ1-2, is EAGVVQSPRYKIIEKKQPVAFWCNPISGHNTLYWYLQNLGQGPELLIRYENEEAVDDSQLPKDRFSAERLKGVDSTLKIQPAELGDSAVYLCASSSAFSWGEGYTFGSGTRLTVV.

The CDR3 region is CASSESRVYGYTF. The DNA for the CDR3 is TGTGCCAGCAGTGAATCAAGAGTCTATGGCTACACCTTC. This rearrangement joins TRBV25-1 to TRBJ1-2; no firm D call. The CDR3 totals 13 residues. Germline V gene sequence: CDR1 MGHDK, CDR2 SYGVNS. V shed 1 base and J shed 4 bases, with 7 bases lying between them.

V is TRBV12-3 or TRBV12-4 and J is TRBJ1-1, with D possibly matching TRBD1 (6 bases). Deletions cut 7 bases from V and 6 bases from J, with 9 bases between. The CDR3 has 11 residues. This CDR3 reads CASNRVPEAFF. CDR3 sequence (DNA): TGTGCCAGCAACAGGGTACCTGAAGCTTTCTTT.

This chain connects TRBV7-9 to TRBJ1-1; a weak D match, TRBD1 (6 bases). Germline-derived CDR1 and CDR2 are SEHNR and FQNEAQ (reference sequence). This CDR3 contains 15 residues. V lost 5 bases to trimming and J lost 0 bases, with 13 bases between them. The CDR3: CASSPAWDMNTEAFF. In DNA form, the CDR3 reads TGTGCCAGCAGCCCTGCCTGGGACATGAACACTGAAGCTTTCTTT.

The rearrangement joins TRBV4-2 to TRBJ2-1, with 10 bases matching TRBD2. With V trimmed by 0 bases and J by 6 bases, 5 bases remained unmatched. Germline loops: CDR1 LGHNA, CDR2 YNFKEQ. The CDR3 length is 16 residues. For the CDR3, the DNA is TGTGCCAGCAGCCAAGATATAGCGGGGGGTGTCAATGAGCAGTTCTTC. It translates to CASSQDIAGGVNEQFF.

The V gene is TRBV15, the J gene TRBJ1-1, with D perhaps matching TRBD1 (5 bases). Germline loops: CDR1 LNHNV, CDR2 YYDKDF (reference sequence). The CDR3 runs 14 residues. With 0 bases removed from V and 6 bases from J, the gap between germline ends came to 11 bases. CDR3 region: CATSRDLKGSEAFF. The CDR3 coding sequence is TGTGCCACCAGCAGAGATCTGAAGGGGTCTGAAGCTTTCTTT.

This clone is a singleton in its sample. The CDR3 reads CASSYRTGRSTEAFF. CDR3 nucleotide sequence: TGTGCCAGCAGTTACAGAACAGGGCGGAGCACTGAAGCTTTCTTT. The genes are TRBV6-5 and TRBJ1-1; D may be TRBD1 (6 bases). CDR1 and CDR2 from the germline V gene are MNHEY and SVGAGI. With 2 bases removed from V and 4 bases from J, the gap between germline ends came to 14 bases. The CDR3 contains 15 residues.

The V call is TRBV6-5, the J call TRBJ1-1; possible D gene TRBD1, 5 bases. V lost 7 bases and J lost 1, with 16 bases in between. The CDR3 sequence is 15 residues long. The germline V gene has CDR1 MNHEY and CDR2 SVGAGI. CDR3 loop: CASTRDGSRNTEAFF. The CDR3 DNA reads TGTGCCAGCACCAGGGACGGGAGCAGGAACACTGAAGCTTTCTTT.

The V gene is TRBV7-9, the J gene TRBJ2-1; perhaps TRBD1 as D (6 bases). Germline V lookup: CDR1 SEHNR, CDR2 FQNEAQ (reference sequence). This CDR3 has 15 amino acids. V lost 6 bases and J 5 bases, leaving 17 bases between the germline ends. The CDR3 bases are TGTGCCAGCAGGTTACACTGGGGGCCCGACAATGAGCAGTTCTTC. The encoded protein is CASRLHWGPDNEQFF. The full variable domain, rest sourced from reference TRBV7-9 and TRBJ2-1, is DTGVSQNPRHKITKRGQNVTFRCDPISEHNRLYWYRQTLGQGPEFLTYFQNEAQLEKSRLLSDRFSAERPKGSFSTLEIQRTEQGDSAMYLCASRLHWGPDNEQFFGPGTRLTVL.

With regard to this clone: No DNA is shown, since the ends of the CDR3 on it are uncertain; the CDR3 is the one TCRdb lists. The rearrangement joins TRBV25-1 to TRBJ1-4; TRBD1 reflects the table's D call only, with no check against the DNA. The CDR3 numbers 16 amino acids, ends counted. Per germline, CDR1 MGHDK and CDR2 SYGVNS. The CDR3 sequence is CASSTSPGQGGEKLFF.

The chain employs TRBV6-4 and TRBJ2-3, with TRBD2 matching 8 bases. After removal of 3 bases from V and 1 base from J, the junction contained 6 bases not matched to a gene. The CDR3 loop spans 16 amino acids. Germline V gives CDR1 MRHNA, CDR2 SNTAGT. The CDR3 DNA reads TGTGCCAGCAGTGATCAAGCGACTAGCGGCACAGATACGCAGTATTTT. Translation: CASSDQATSGTDTQYF.

This chain links TRBV4-1 with TRBJ2-6; D is undetermined. Trimming took 4 bases from V and 0 from J, leaving 7 bases between them. The germline gives CDR1 MGHRA, CDR2 YSYEKL. The CDR3 is made up of 15 amino acids. The CDR3 here is CASSPSGSGANVLTF. The CDR3 nucleotides are TGCGCCAGCAGCCCCAGTGGCTCTGGGGCCAACGTCCTGACTTTC.

This clone appeared a single time. The chain has TRBV5-1 and TRBJ1-5; D not resolved. From germline, CDR1 is SGHRS and CDR2 YFSETQ. Trimming removed 1 base at V and 4 bases at J, with 12 bases between. This CDR3 is built from 15 residues. The CDR3 region has the DNA TGCGCCAGCAGCTTGATCTACGGTTCTAATCAGCCCCAGCATTTT. It yields the protein CASSLIYGSNQPQHF.

This chain joins TRBV7-2 and TRBJ1-1; possible D gene TRBD1, 5 bases. The germline CDR1 and CDR2 sequences are SGHTA and FQGNSA. CDR3 length equals 12 residues. V lost 8 bases and J 9 bases, leaving 16 bases between the germline ends. The CDR3 spells CASLTTDIKAFF. The CDR3 nucleotides read TGTGCCAGCCTGACGACAGACATTAAAGCTTTCTTT.

The chain joins TRBV9 to TRBJ2-3; the match to TRBD2 covers 7 bases. The V and J ends lost 0 bases and 3 bases, in that order; junction bases with no gene match: 4. The length of the CDR3 is 15 residues. Germline CDR1 reads SGDLS; CDR2 reads YYNGEE. In DNA form, the CDR3 reads TGTGCCAGCAGCGTAGAACGCGGGAGTACAGATACGCAGTATTTT. Encoded protein: CASSVERGSTDTQYF.

This rearrangement joins TRBV10-1 to TRBJ1-5, with 8 positions matching TRBD1. Germline loops: CDR1 WNHNN, CDR2 SYGVQD (reference sequence). J gave up 5 bases and V 6 bases, and 3 bases lay outside the gene matches. The CDR3 runs to 13 residues. The CDR3 region has the DNA TGCGCCAGCAGAACAGGGGGGGATCAGCCCCAGCATTTT. Translating gives CASRTGGDQPQHF.

Concerning this clone: This sample also contains other DNA sequences that code for the same CDR3. The gene calls are TRBV28 and TRBJ2-1, with D perhaps TRBD2 (5 bases). Trimming took 6 bases from V and 2 from J, leaving 8 bases between them. CDR1 MDHEN and CDR2 SYDVKM come from the germline V gene. The CDR3 sequence is 13 residues long. This CDR3 is CASSGGPYNEQFF. CDR3 DNA: TGTGCCAGCAGCGGCGGGCCCTACAATGAGCAGTTCTTC.

The rearrangement uses TRBV5-1 and TRBJ1-3; the D gene is possibly TRBD1 (5 bases). This CDR3 is 14 amino acids long. Germline values: CDR1 SGHRS, CDR2 YFSETQ. V lost 0 bases to trimming and J lost 6 bases, with 10 bases between them. The CDR3 protein is CASSLATGENTIYF. In nucleotides, the CDR3 is TGCGCCAGCAGCTTGGCCACGGGGGAAAACACCATATATTTT.